This T cell receptor (beta chain) was sequenced during a study of T-cell reconstitution after alpha-beta-depleted transplantation in children. Overall study findings and caveats: Certain patients had high TCRbeta diversity at day 60, and it came from recipient T cells and thymic progenitors that survived.

A TCRbeta library incorporating unique molecular identifiers was prepared. From the PCR reads, TCRdb called clonotypes with MiXCR, one entry per CDR3 protein. The top ten hold 10% to 13% of the sample, which has about 120,000 distinct CDR3 sequences, about 21% seen once. V lost 7 bases, J lost 4 bases, and 9 bases stayed unmatched. The germline CDR1 and CDR2 sequences are SQVTM and ANQGSEA. There are 13 residues in the CDR3. This clonotype was found many times. Its antigen is not identified. Sequences were derived from PBMCs, mostly from graft donor cells, sampled 180 days after TCRalphabeta/CD19-depleted stem cell transplant. The TCR sequence derives from a male patient aged 2-15 years who had a stem cell transplant for chronic granulomatous disease, so the T cells may come from the graft donor. The chain combines TRBV29-1 with TRBJ1-1; 7 bases line up with TRBD1. This CDR3 reads CSAIDRVGTEAFF. For the CDR3, the DNA is TGCAGCGCTATAGACAGGGTCGGCACTGAAGCTTTCTTT.